Listed here are 8 T cell receptor beta chains from one sample, sequenced in a study of blood T cell repertoires in COVID-19. Here immunoSEQ multiplex PCR was the method, and the copy in TCRdb shows in-frame clones only, minus some. Counted here are approximately 250,000 clones, roughly 80% occurring once; the ten biggest clones make up 4.2%. Sequenced: peripheral blood. The receptors stem from a man aged 60 to 69 with acute or convalescent COVID-19.

J is TRBJ2-7 and V is TRBV4-3, with TRBD1 matching over 9 bases. CDR1 is LGHNA, CDR2 YSLEER, per germline. After removal of 0 bases from V and 6 bases from J, the junction contained 9 bases not matched to a gene. The CDR3 runs 16 residues. The CDR3 here is CASSQELGQGYREQYF. CDR3 nucleotides: TGCGCCAGCAGCCAAGAGCTGGGACAGGGATATCGCGAGCAGTACTTC.

CDR3 in DNA: TGTGCCAGCAGCCTTCCGGGCCAGGGACAGGGAACCGGGGAGCTGTTTTTT. Its protein is CASSLPGQGQGTGELFF. The chain joins TRBV13 to TRBJ2-2, with 9 nucleotides matching TRBD1. The ends lost 5 bases at V and 5 bases at J; junction bases unmatched: 12. The germline gives CDR1 PRHDT, CDR2 FYEKMQ (reference sequence). This CDR3 spans 17 amino acids.

J is TRBJ2-7 and V is TRBV6-5; D possibly corresponds to TRBD1 (6 bases). The germline V gene encodes CDR1 MNHEY and CDR2 SVGAGI. There are 14 residues in the CDR3. V was trimmed by 7 bases and J by 2 bases, leaving 15 bases between them. DNA of the CDR3: TGTGCCAGCACCGCCGGGACACCAACCTACGAGCAGTACTTC. This gives the protein CASTAGTPTYEQYF.

The chain couples TRBV10-1 to TRBJ1-3, with no clear D. V was pared by 8 bases and J by 0 bases, with 11 bases between. The CDR3 sequence is 14 residues long. Germline V gene sequence: CDR1 WNHNN, CDR2 SYGVQD (reference sequence). The CDR3: CASPPGDSGNTIYF. CDR3 nucleotide sequence: TGCGCCAGCCCCCCCGGGGACTCTGGAAACACCATATATTTT.

The J gene is TRBJ1-5, the V gene TRBV6-6, with no clear D. Trimming pared 7 bases from V and 6 bases from J, leaving 16 bases between. CDR1 is MNHNY and CDR2 is SVGAGI in the germline V gene (reference sequence). This CDR3 region has 14 residues. CDR3 sequence (DNA): TGTGCCAGCACCCCTGGGCAGAGTCGTCAGCCCCAGCATTTT. It yields the protein CASTPGQSRQPQHF.

This clone has more than one count but fewer than ten. The genes are TRBV6-4 and TRBJ2-1, with 9 bases identical to TRBD1. V shed 6 bases and J 5 bases; nucleotides not matched to a gene: 11. The CDR3 sequence is 16 residues long. Germline lookup yields CDR1 MRHNA and CDR2 SNTAGT. The CDR3 coding sequence is TGTGCCAGCAGACACCACCGGGACAGGGAGAACAATGAGCAGTTCTTC. It translates to CASRHHRDRENNEQFF.

V usage is TRBV29-1 and J usage is TRBJ1-1; possibly TRBD1 for D (5 bases). Deletions cut 7 bases from V and 0 bases from J, with 15 bases between. CDR1 and CDR2 from the germline V gene are SQVTM and ANQGSEA. This CDR3 has 14 residues. This chain's CDR3 is CSAAPPQVNTEAFF. In nucleotides, the CDR3 is TGCAGCGCCGCCCCCCCACAGGTGAACACTGAAGCTTTCTTT.

This chain uses TRBV30 with TRBJ1-2; 7 bases are a match to TRBD1. Germline trimming cut 1 base from V and 7 bases from J; bases unmatched to any gene: 12. The CDR3 has 15 amino acids. The V gene's germline CDR1 is GTSNPN and CDR2 SVGIG (reference sequence). The CDR3 region is CAWSALGRGLVGYTF. CDR3 bases: TGTGCCTGGAGTGCTCTCGGGAGGGGGCTGGTTGGCTACACCTTC.